This entry lists 17 T cell receptor beta chains sequenced from one sample in a study of blood T cells in healthy people across ages (dated by TCRdb to the mid-2010s). Library preparation used 5' RACE. Data came from an Illumina HiSeq 2500. A second PCR of about 7 to 12 cycles was run with a J-beta primer mix and a sample-barcoded 5' primer. The raw public data were reprocessed by TCRdb itself: fastp quality trimming at Q25, MiXCR clonotype calling, in-frame beta chains only. Rows matching on CDR3 protein sequence are summarized as one entry with the most common DNA and genes. The sample profile shows about 1.8 million distinct CDR3 sequences; roughly 49% of them were found once. Less than 2.5% of the sample belongs to the ten largest clones. The sample taken for sequencing was blood. The receptors derive from a woman aged 40 to 50 in good health.

This clonotype was detected only a few times. This sequence joins TRBV12-3 or TRBV12-4 and TRBJ1-2, with TRBD1 identical over 9 bases. The length of the CDR3 is 17 residues. The V segment lost 10 bases and the J segment 4 bases; nucleotides outside the gene matches: 19. The CDR3 DNA is TGTGCCACCGATACCGGGACAGGGTTCCATCGGCGCTATGGCTACACCTTC. It encodes CATDTGTGFHRRYGYTF.

This clonotype showed up just once. The rearrangement links TRBV7-9 to TRBJ2-3; D may be TRBD1 or TRBD2 (5 bases each). The CDR3 is 14 amino acids. Trimming stripped 8 bases from V and 2 bases from J, with 14 bases between. Germline loops: CDR1 SEHNR, CDR2 FQNEAQ (reference sequence). This CDR3 is CASYSRGVTDTQYF. DNA of the CDR3: TGTGCCAGCTATTCGAGGGGAGTCACAGATACGCAGTATTTT.

The CDR3 DNA follows: TGTGTTAGCAGTCTTGACAATTCTGACAATGAGCAGTTCTTC. It translates to CVSSLDNSDNEQFF. The chain links TRBV7-7 to TRBJ2-1; D ambiguous. There are 14 residues in the CDR3. Per the germline V gene, CDR1 is SSHAT and CDR2 is FNYEAQ (reference sequence).

The chain carries TRBV12-3 or TRBV12-4 and TRBJ2-1; D is unclear. Trimming stripped 6 bases from V and 15 bases from J, with 18 bases between. The CDR3 has 12 amino acids. CDR3 region: CASSPSLAGRFF. CDR3 coding DNA: TGTGCCAGCAGCCCATCTTTGGCTGGGCGGTTCTTC.

Regarding this clonotype: Germline and junction disagree at one end, which may indicate a read error. V is TRBV20-1 and J is TRBJ2-4, with D possibly called TRBD1 or TRBD2 (5 bases each). The CDR3 consists of 22 residues. In germline, CDR1 is DFQATT, CDR2 SNEGSKA (reference sequence). CDR3 protein: CSARPTLQDAKGWEIAKNIRYF. In nucleotides, the CDR3 is TGCAGTGCTCGTCCGACCCTACAGGACGCGAAGGGGTGGGAGATAGCCAAAAACATTCGGTACTTC.

This clonotype came up a few times. Mismatch with germline at one junction end may stem from a read error. DNA for the CDR3: TGCAGTGTTTATGAGGACGGTGGCGACCAAGAGGCCCAGTACTTC. Its protein is CSVYEDGGDQEAQYF. The chain uses TRBV20-1 and TRBJ2-5; no clear D. The germline V gene encodes CDR1 DFQATT and CDR2 SNEGSKA (reference sequence). The CDR3 spans 15 residues.

Worth noting for this clonotype: The germline gene is not matched at one end of the junction; a read error may be the cause. The CDR3 sequence is CASSYSPSGGTDAQYF. CDR3 in DNA: TGTGCCAGCAGTTACTCTCCCAGCGGGGGCACAGATGCGCAATATTTT. This chain connects TRBV12-3 or TRBV12-4 to TRBJ2-3, with 8 positions matching TRBD2. This CDR3 contains 16 residues.

J is TRBJ1-2 and V is TRBV2; D not resolved. This CDR3 contains 12 residues. V gave up 3 bases and J gave up 8 bases, with 10 bases separating them. Germline V CDR1 and CDR2: SNHLY, FYNNEI. The CDR3 DNA follows: TGTGCCAGCAGTGATTCCGGGCTAGGCTACACCTTC. It is translated as CASSDSGLGYTF. Full variable domain (rest looked up from reference TRBV2 and TRBJ1-2): EPEVTQTPSHQVTQMGQEVILRCVPISNHLYFYWYRQILGQKVEFLVSFYNNEISEKSEIFDDQFSVERPDGSNFTLKIRSTKLEDSAMYFCASSDSGLGYTFGSGTRLTVV.

The chain uses TRBV4-1 and TRBJ2-1; TRBD2 agrees at 10 bases. This CDR3 is built from 14 residues. V dropped 3 bases and J dropped 12; count of bases not matched to a gene: 8. Germline V lookup: CDR1 MGHRA, CDR2 YSYEKL. CDR3 residues: CASSQERGGPVQFF. The DNA for the CDR3 is TGCGCCAGCAGCCAGGAGCGGGGGGGCCCCGTGCAGTTCTTC.

The genes are TRBV4-2 and TRBJ1-2, with a possible D match to TRBD1 (6 bases). The CDR3 length is 16 residues. The V end lost 2 bases, the J end lost 4 bases, and 17 bases lay between the germline ends. Per germline, CDR1 LGHNA and CDR2 YNFKEQ. This chain's CDR3 is CASSQTTQGRTYGYTF. The CDR3 DNA reads TGTGCCAGCAGCCAAACCACCCAGGGGCGCACCTATGGCTACACCTTC.

V and J are TRBV5-5 and TRBJ2-4, with TRBD2 matching 11 bases. The J call may not be correct, given that the DNA end is closer to TRBJ2-7. The length of the CDR3 is 16 residues. Per germline, CDR1 SGHKS and CDR2 YYEKEE (reference sequence). The CDR3 nucleotides read TGTGCCAGCAGCCCTATAGCGGGGGGGCCATACTACGAGCAGTACTTC. This gives the protein CASSPIAGGPYYEQYF.

This sequence joins TRBV7-2 and TRBJ2-3; a possible D gene is TRBD2 (5 bases). V shed 5 bases and J shed 3 bases, with 21 bases lying between them. Germline V gives CDR1 SGHTA, CDR2 FQGNSA. CDR3 length: 17 amino acids. As DNA, the CDR3 is TGTGCCAGCAGCCTACCGTTCCAGGCCCCGGGGACAGATACGCAGTATTTT. Translated, it gives CASSLPFQAPGTDTQYF.

The V gene is TRBV2, the J gene TRBJ2-5; 10 positions match TRBD1. CDR3 size: 15 residues. Germline assignment: CDR1 SNHLY and CDR2 FYNNEI. V lost 2 bases and J lost 4; bases outside the gene matches: 4. CDR3 residues: CASSERQGAGETQYF. Here the CDR3 DNA reads TGTGCCAGCAGTGAACGACAGGGGGCGGGAGAGACCCAGTACTTC.

The V gene is TRBV29-1, the J gene TRBJ2-4; TRBD1 matches 8 bases. Trimming at V came to 6 bases and at J to 0 bases, leaving 16 bases not matched to a gene. Germline CDR1 and CDR2: SQVTM and ANQGSEA. CDR3 length: 18 amino acids. The CDR3 loop reads CSVVDRGDRMLAKNIQYF. The CDR3 nucleotides read TGCAGCGTAGTTGACAGGGGTGACCGTATGCTAGCCAAAAACATTCAGTACTTC.

The V call is TRBV29-1, the J call TRBJ2-7; D unclear. Looked up from germline, CDR1 is SQVTM and CDR2 is ANQGSEA. The CDR3 sequence is 14 residues long. The V gene lost 1 base and the J gene lost 3 bases, with 13 bases spanning the gap. The CDR3 region is CSVEVKSQSYEQYF. In nucleotides, the CDR3 is TGCAGCGTTGAAGTAAAGTCACAGAGCTACGAGCAGTACTTC.

This clonotype came up a few times. The rearrangement uses TRBV5-1 and TRBJ1-4; TRBD1 matches at 7 bases. CDR3 size: 16 residues. Germline-derived CDR1 and CDR2 are SGHRS and YFSETQ. V gave up 4 bases and J gave up 0 bases; unmatched junction bases: 6. The CDR3 DNA follows: TGCGCCAGCAGCCCCGGGACAGTCACAACTAATGAAAAACTGTTTTTT. Encoded protein: CASSPGTVTTNEKLFF.

The J gene is TRBJ1-5, the V gene TRBV6-1; D is possibly TRBD1 (6 bases). The CDR3 has 16 amino acids. The V and J ends lost 6 bases and 0 bases respectively, with 15 bases between them. Germline V gene sequence: CDR1 MNHNS, CDR2 SASEGT. The CDR3 is CASRILQGNSNQPQHF. The CDR3 DNA sequence: TGTGCCAGCAGGATCCTACAGGGAAATAGCAATCAGCCCCAGCATTTT.